This TCR beta chain was profiled in a study of PD-L1 blockade in urothelial cancer. Trimming removed 4 bases at V and 6 bases at J, with 13 bases between. This CDR3 comprises 13 residues. Germline values: CDR1 MNHEY, CDR2 SVGAGI. Libraries were prepared by immunoSEQ multiplex PCR; TCRdb keeps only in-frame clonotypes and omits some of them. The sample contains some 28,000 clones, approximately 79% of which appear only once. This receptor was obtained from a man aged 45-60 years with urothelial cancer. The J gene is TRBJ2-7, the V gene TRBV6-5, with D tentatively TRBD1 (6 bases). This specimen consisted of PBMCs, obtained around atezolizumab (anti-PD-L1) treatment. The CDR3: CASSSGHRREQYF. Written as DNA, the CDR3 is TGTGCCAGCAGTTCGGGACACCGTCGCGAGCAGTACTTC.